A single sample is the source of the 13 T cell receptor beta chains below, sequenced in a study of beta chain features in type 1 diabetes. The investigators reverse transcribed all of the isolated RNA, so they sequenced expressed TCRB transcripts. Produced via immunoSEQ multiplex PCR; TCRdb's table is partial and in-frame only. The sample shows around 300,000 clones, roughly 8% of them seen only once. The specimen was central memory CD4+ T cells from blood. The receptor source for this set is a woman in her late teens or twenties in good health.

This clone was counted a few times. V and J are TRBV7-3 and TRBJ2-3, with 8 nucleotides matching TRBD1. Germline CDR1 is SGHTA and CDR2 is FQGTGA. The CDR3 runs 12 residues. The V gene end was trimmed by 5 bases and the J gene end by 6 bases; junction bases not matched to a gene: 1. Written as DNA, the CDR3 is TGTGCCAGCAGCCGGGACAGGGATACGCAGTATTTT. Amino acids: CASSRDRDTQYF.

The V and J genes are TRBV15 and TRBJ2-1; D unclear. The germline V and J ends were trimmed by 0 bases and 3 bases, with 6 bases remaining between them. The CDR3 is 14 amino acids. Germline V gene data show CDR1 as LNHNV and CDR2 as YYDKDF (reference sequence). The CDR3 protein is CATSRDASYNEQFF. The CDR3 DNA is TGTGCCACCAGCAGAGATGCTAGCTACAATGAGCAGTTCTTC.

The table lists this clone with a few counts. The gene calls are TRBV4-2 and TRBJ1-1, with TRBD1 identical over 11 bases. This CDR3 spans 17 amino acids. Germline CDR1 and CDR2: LGHNA and YNFKEQ. The V gene end was trimmed by 2 bases and the J gene end by 0 bases; junction bases not matched to a gene: 5. The CDR3 region has the DNA TGTGCCAGCAGCCAACCTAGGACAGGGGGCATGAACACTGAAGCTTTCTTT. It codes for CASSQPRTGGMNTEAFF.

This clone occurred a few times. V usage is TRBV13 and J usage is TRBJ2-5; D gene unclear. The V end lost 8 bases, the J end lost 2 bases, and 9 bases lay between the germline ends. The CDR3 consists of 12 residues. Germline CDR1 and CDR2: PRHDT and FYEKMQ (reference sequence). The CDR3 coding sequence is TGTGCCAGCGGTCAAGAACAAGAGACCCAGTACTTC. Its protein product is CASGQEQETQYF.

In its sample, this clone was seen many times. The rearrangement joins TRBV21-1 to TRBJ2-5; TRBD1 reflects the table's D call only, with no check against the DNA. TRBV21-1 is reported as a pseudogene. The CDR3 has 15 residues. The DNA of the CDR3 is TGTGCCAGCAGCAAAGATAGGACAGGACAAGAGACCCAGTACTTC. Amino acids: CASSKDRTGQETQYF.

This clone was seen a few times. CDR3 in DNA: TGCGCCAGCAGCTTGGTGGCCGGGATGAACACTGAAGCTTTCTTT. Its translation: CASSLVAGMNTEAFF. The V gene is TRBV5-1, the J gene TRBJ1-1; D remains unclear. The CDR3 runs to 15 residues. V shed 0 bases and J shed 0 bases, with 9 bases lying between them. The germline V gene has CDR1 SGHRS and CDR2 YFSETQ.

This clone was counted a few times. The chain links TRBV5-6 to TRBJ2-1; 9 nucleotides agree with TRBD2. The CDR3 has 15 residues. In germline, CDR1 is SGHDT, CDR2 YYEEEE. Trimming took 2 bases from V and 10 from J; bases not matched to a gene: 10. The CDR3 DNA reads TGTGCCAGCAGCTTAACCGCGGGAGGGCCGGGGGAGCAGTTCTTC. Amino acid sequence: CASSLTAGGPGEQFF.

The chain recombines TRBV6-5 with TRBJ2-3, with 8 bases aligning to TRBD2. The junction had 2 bases not matched to a gene; V was cut back by 7 bases and J by 5 bases. Per germline, CDR1 MNHEY and CDR2 SVGAGI. The CDR3 is 12 residues long. CDR3 in amino acids: CASMRGEDTQYF. CDR3 in DNA: TGTGCCAGCATGCGGGGGGAAGATACGCAGTATTTT.

In the case of this clone: Distinct nucleotide sequences in the sample also encode this CDR3. The chain combines TRBV2 with TRBJ2-7; D remains ambiguous. The CDR3 totals 10 residues. Germline-derived CDR1 and CDR2 are SNHLY and FYNNEI. The V end lost 8 bases, the J end lost 4 bases, and 6 bases lay between the germline ends. The CDR3 DNA reads TGTGCCAGCGGGGATTACGAGCAGTACTTC. It encodes CASGDYEQYF. The whole variable domain, filled in from reference TRBV2 and TRBJ2-7, reads EPEVTQTPSHQVTQMGQEVILRCVPISNHLYFYWYRQILGQKVEFLVSFYNNEISEKSEIFDDQFSVERPDGSNFTLKIRSTKLEDSAMYFCASGDYEQYFGPGTRLTVT.

In this sample, this clone turned up a few times. V usage is TRBV6-5 and J usage is TRBJ2-1; D is perhaps TRBD2 (5 bases). Between the trimmed V and J ends, which lost 9 bases and 0 bases, there was a span of 9 bases. The CDR3 spans 13 residues. CDR1 and CDR2 (germline): MNHEY, SVGAGI. CDR3 residues: CASRTDSYNEQFF. CDR3 nucleotides: TGTGCCAGTCGGACTGACTCCTACAATGAGCAGTTCTTC.

A few counts support this clone. This chain links TRBV4-2 with TRBJ2-1, with 7 bases aligning to TRBD2. CDR1 and CDR2 from the germline V gene are LGHNA and YNFKEQ. Germline trimming cut 0 bases from V and 8 bases from J; bases unmatched to any gene: 10. The CDR3 runs to 16 residues. CDR3 protein: CASSQDVTLAADEQFF. The CDR3 bases are TGTGCCAGCAGCCAAGATGTAACCCTAGCGGCCGATGAGCAGTTCTTC.

This clone was observed a handful of times. This chain uses TRBV6-6 with TRBJ2-4, with 9 bases identical to TRBD2. The trim removed 2 bases at V and 6 bases at J, leaving 8 bases unmatched. The CDR3 length is 16 residues. CDR1 is MNHNY, CDR2 SVGAGI, per germline (reference sequence). The CDR3 reads CASSYRSGGKGNIQYF. DNA for the CDR3: TGTGCCAGCAGTTACCGCAGCGGGGGGAAGGGAAACATTCAGTACTTC.

The table lists this clone with a few counts. The chain is built from TRBV2 and TRBJ2-7; a possible D gene is TRBD1 (6 bases). The ends were cut back, 8 bases at V and 6 bases at J, with 17 bases in the middle. The CDR3 totals 13 residues. CDR1 and CDR2 (germline): SNHLY, FYNNEI. The CDR3 nucleotides are TGTGCCAGCGGGGGACAACTCAGGGGCGAGCAGTACTTC. Its protein product is CASGGQLRGEQYF. Supplemented by reference TRBV2 and TRBJ2-7, the full variable domain reads EPEVTQTPSHQVTQMGQEVILRCVPISNHLYFYWYRQILGQKVEFLVSFYNNEISEKSEIFDDQFSVERPDGSNFTLKIRSTKLEDSAMYFCASGGQLRGEQYFGPGTRLTVT.